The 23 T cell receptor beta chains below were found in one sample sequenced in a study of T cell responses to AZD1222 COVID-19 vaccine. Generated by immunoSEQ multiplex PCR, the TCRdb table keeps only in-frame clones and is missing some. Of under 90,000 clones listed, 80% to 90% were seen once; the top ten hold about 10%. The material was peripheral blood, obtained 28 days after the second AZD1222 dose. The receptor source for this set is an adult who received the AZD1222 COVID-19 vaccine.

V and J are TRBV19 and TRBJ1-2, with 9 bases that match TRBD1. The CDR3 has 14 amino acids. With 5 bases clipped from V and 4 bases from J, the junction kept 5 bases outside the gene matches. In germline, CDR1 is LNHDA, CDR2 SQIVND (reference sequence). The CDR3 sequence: CASSRDRGAYGYTF. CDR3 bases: TGTGCCAGTAGTCGAGACAGGGGGGCCTATGGCTACACCTTC. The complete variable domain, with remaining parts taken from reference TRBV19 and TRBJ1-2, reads DGGITQSPKYLFRKEGQNVTLSCEQNLNHDAMYWYRQDPGQGLRLIYYSQIVNDFQKGDIAEGYSVSREKKESFPLTVTSAQKNPTAFYLCASSRDRGAYGYTFGSGTRLTVV.

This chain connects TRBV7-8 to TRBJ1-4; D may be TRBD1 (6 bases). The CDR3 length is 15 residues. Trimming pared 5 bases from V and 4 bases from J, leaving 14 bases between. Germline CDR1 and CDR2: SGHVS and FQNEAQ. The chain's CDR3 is CASSQTGLGNEKLFF. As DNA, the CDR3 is TGTGCCAGCAGCCAAACAGGGCTCGGTAATGAAAAACTGTTTTTT.

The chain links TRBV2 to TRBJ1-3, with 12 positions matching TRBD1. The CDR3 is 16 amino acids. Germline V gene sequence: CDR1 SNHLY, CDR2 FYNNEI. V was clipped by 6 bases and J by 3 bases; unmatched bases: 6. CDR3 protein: CASSLGTGGVGNTIYF. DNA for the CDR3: TGTGCCAGCAGCTTAGGGACAGGGGGCGTTGGAAACACCATATATTTT. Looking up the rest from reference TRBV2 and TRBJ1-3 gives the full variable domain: EPEVTQTPSHQVTQMGQEVILRCVPISNHLYFYWYRQILGQKVEFLVSFYNNEISEKSEIFDDQFSVERPDGSNFTLKIRSTKLEDSAMYFCASSLGTGGVGNTIYFGEGSWLTVV.

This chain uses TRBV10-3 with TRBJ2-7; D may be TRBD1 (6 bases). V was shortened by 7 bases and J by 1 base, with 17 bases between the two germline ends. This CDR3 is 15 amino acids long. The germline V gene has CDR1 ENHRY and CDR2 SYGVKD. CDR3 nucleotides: TGTGCCATCAATTCGAACAGGGCCTTATCCTACGAGCAGTACTTC. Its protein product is CAINSNRALSYEQYF.

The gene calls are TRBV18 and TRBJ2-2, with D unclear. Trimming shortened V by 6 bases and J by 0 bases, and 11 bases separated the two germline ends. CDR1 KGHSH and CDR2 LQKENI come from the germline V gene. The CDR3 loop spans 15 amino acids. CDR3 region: CASSLDGPNTGELFF. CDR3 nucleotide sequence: TGTGCCAGCTCCCTAGACGGTCCGAACACCGGGGAGCTGTTTTTT.

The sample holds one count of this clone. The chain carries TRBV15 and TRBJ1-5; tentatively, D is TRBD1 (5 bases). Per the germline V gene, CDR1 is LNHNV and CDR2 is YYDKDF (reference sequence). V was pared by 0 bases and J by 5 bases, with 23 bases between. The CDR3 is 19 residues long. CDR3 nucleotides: TGTGCCACCAGCAGAGATAGTCCCTCCTACGGGGCCCGCCATCAGCCCCAGCATTTT. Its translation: CATSRDSPSYGARHQPQHF.

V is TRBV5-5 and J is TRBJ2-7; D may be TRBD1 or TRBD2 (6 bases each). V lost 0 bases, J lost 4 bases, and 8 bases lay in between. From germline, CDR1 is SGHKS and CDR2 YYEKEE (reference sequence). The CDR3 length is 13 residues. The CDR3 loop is CASSLEGGYEQYF. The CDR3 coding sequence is TGTGCCAGCAGCTTGGAGGGGGGATACGAGCAGTACTTC.

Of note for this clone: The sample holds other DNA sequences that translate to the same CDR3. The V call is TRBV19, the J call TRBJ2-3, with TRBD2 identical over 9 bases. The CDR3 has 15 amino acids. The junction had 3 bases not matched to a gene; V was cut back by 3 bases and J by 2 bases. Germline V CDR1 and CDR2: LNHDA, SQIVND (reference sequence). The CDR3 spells CASSISGGFTDTQYF. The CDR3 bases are TGTGCCAGTAGTATTAGCGGGGGCTTCACAGATACGCAGTATTTT.

CDR3: CASSLPPGGYFGYTF. Here the CDR3 DNA reads TGTGCCAGCAGCTTACCACCAGGGGGCTATTTTGGCTACACCTTC. This chain connects TRBV5-6 to TRBJ1-2; 8 bases map to TRBD1. The V and J ends lost 2 bases and 7 bases, in that order; junction bases with no gene match: 10. CDR1 and CDR2 (germline): SGHDT, YYEEEE. This CDR3 is built from 15 residues.

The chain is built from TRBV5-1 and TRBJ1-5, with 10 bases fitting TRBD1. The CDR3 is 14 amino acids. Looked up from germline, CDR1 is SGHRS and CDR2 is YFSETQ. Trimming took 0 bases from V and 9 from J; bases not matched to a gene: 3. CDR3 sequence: CASSLGDRGGPQHF. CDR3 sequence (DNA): TGCGCCAGCAGCTTGGGGGACAGGGGAGGGCCCCAGCATTTT.

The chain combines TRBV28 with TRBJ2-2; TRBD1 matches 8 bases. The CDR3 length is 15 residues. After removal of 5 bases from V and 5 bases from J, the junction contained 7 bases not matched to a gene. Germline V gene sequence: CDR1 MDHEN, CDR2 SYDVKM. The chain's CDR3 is CASSRPGGATGELFF. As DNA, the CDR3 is TGTGCCAGCAGTCGGCCAGGGGGCGCAACCGGGGAGCTGTTTTTT.

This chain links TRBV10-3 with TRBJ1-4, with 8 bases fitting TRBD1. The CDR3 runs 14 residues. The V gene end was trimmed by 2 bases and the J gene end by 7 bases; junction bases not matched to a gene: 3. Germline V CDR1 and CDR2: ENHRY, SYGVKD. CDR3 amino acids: CAISEDRGGEKLFF. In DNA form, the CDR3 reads TGTGCCATCAGTGAGGACAGGGGAGGTGAAAAACTGTTTTTT.

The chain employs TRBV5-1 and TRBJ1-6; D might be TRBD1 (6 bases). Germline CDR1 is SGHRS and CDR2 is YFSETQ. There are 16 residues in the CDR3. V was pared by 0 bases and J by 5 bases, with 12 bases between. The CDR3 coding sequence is TGCGCCAGCAGCTTGGGCCCGGGGGCGGATAATTCACCCCTCCACTTT. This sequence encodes CASSLGPGADNSPLHF.

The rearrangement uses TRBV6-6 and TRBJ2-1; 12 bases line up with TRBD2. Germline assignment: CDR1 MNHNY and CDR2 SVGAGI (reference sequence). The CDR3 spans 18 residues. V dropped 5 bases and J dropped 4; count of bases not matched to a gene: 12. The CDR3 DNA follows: TGTGCCAGCAGTCCACGCCCGACTAGCGGGGGACCTTACAATGAGCAGTTCTTC. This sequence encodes CASSPRPTSGGPYNEQFF.

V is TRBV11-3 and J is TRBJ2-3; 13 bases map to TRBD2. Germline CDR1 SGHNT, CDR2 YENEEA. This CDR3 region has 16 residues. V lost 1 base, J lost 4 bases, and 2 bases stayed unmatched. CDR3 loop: CASSLGTSGGADTQYF. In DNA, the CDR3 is TGTGCCAGCAGCTTAGGGACTAGCGGGGGTGCAGATACGCAGTATTTT.

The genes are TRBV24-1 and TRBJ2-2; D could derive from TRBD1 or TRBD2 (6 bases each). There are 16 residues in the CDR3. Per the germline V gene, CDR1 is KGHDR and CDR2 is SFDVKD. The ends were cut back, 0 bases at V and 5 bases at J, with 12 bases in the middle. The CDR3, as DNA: TGTGCCACCAGTGATTTGAATCGAGGGGGGACCGGGGAGCTGTTTTTT. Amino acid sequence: CATSDLNRGGTGELFF.

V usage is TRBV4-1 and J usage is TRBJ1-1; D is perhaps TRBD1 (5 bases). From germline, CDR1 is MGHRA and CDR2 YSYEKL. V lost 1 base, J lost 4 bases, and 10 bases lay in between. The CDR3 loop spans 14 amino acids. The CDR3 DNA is TGCGCCAGCAGCCAAGTCCAGGGCCCCACTGAAGCTTTCTTT. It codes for CASSQVQGPTEAFF.

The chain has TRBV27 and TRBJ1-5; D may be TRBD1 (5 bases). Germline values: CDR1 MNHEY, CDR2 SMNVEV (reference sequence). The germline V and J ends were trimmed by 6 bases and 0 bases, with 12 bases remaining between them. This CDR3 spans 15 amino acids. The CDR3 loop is CASSAGDYSNQPQHF. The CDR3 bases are TGTGCCAGCAGCGCGGGGGATTATAGCAATCAGCCCCAGCATTTT.

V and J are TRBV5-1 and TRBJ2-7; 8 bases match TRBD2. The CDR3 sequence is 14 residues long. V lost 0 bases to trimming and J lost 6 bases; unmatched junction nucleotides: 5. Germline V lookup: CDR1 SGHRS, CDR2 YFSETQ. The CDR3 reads CASSLVTSGGEQYF. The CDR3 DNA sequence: TGCGCCAGCAGCTTGGTTACTAGCGGTGGCGAGCAGTACTTC.

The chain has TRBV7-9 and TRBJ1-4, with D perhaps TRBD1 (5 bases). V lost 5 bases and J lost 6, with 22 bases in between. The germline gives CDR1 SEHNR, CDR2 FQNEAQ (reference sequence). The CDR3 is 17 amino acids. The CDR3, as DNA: TGTGCCAGCAGCCCCGTTCACGGGACTCCAATCCATGAAAAACTGTTTTTT. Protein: CASSPVHGTPIHEKLFF.

As DNA, the CDR3 is TGTGCCAGCTCACCACGGCAGGGGGCTGACACCGGGGAGCTGTTTTTT. This translates into CASSPRQGADTGELFF. V and J are TRBV18 and TRBJ2-2; TRBD1 agrees at 8 bases. After removal of 1 base from V and 3 bases from J, the junction contained 4 bases not matched to a gene. The CDR3 consists of 16 residues. Germline V CDR1 and CDR2: KGHSH, LQKENI.

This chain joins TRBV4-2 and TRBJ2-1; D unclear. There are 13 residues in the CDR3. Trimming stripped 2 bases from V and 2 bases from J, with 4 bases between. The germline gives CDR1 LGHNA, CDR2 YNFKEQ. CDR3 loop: CASSQNTYNEQFF. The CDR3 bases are TGTGCCAGCAGCCAAAACACCTACAATGAGCAGTTCTTC.

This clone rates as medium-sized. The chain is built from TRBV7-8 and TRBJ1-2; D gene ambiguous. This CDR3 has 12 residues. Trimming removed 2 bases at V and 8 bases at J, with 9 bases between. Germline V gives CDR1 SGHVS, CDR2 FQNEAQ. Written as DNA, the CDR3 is TGTGCCAGCAGCTTAACCGGGGTAGGCTACACCTTC. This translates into CASSLTGVGYTF.